The 10 T cell receptor beta chains reported below all come from one sample, sequenced in a study of cytomegalovirus exposure and HLA in healthy donors. TCRdb's table, derived via immunoSEQ multiplex PCR, lists solely in-frame clones and lacks some. This sample has some 110,000 clones, with approximately 90% found just once. The sequenced material came from PBMCs. The receptors here all came from a man between 18 and 35 years old in good health and CMV-seropositive.

The J gene is TRBJ1-2, the V gene TRBV5-6, with 7 nucleotides matching TRBD1. The ends lost 3 bases at V and 6 bases at J; junction bases unmatched: 5. CDR3 length: 13 residues. Germline CDR1 is SGHDT and CDR2 is YYEEEE. The CDR3 loop is CASSYDREDGYTF. CDR3 nucleotide sequence: TGTGCCAGCAGCTATGACAGGGAGGATGGCTACACCTTC.

The J gene is TRBJ2-1, the V gene TRBV4-1, with D tentatively TRBD2 (6 bases). The CDR3 loop spans 20 amino acids. V dropped 3 bases and J dropped 0 bases, with 24 bases sitting between them. Per germline, CDR1 MGHRA and CDR2 YSYEKL. CDR3 sequence reads: CASSHGVLLAYKSSYNEQFF. The CDR3 DNA reads TGCGCCAGCAGCCATGGCGTACTACTAGCCTATAAGAGCTCCTACAATGAGCAGTTCTTC.

The chain couples TRBV27 to TRBJ1-6; D is perhaps TRBD1 (5 bases). The CDR3 sequence is 17 residues long. V gave up 4 bases and J gave up 0 bases, with 13 bases separating them. From germline, CDR1 is MNHEY and CDR2 SMNVEV (reference sequence). The DNA for the CDR3 is TGTGCCAGCAGTTCCCCCCCAGGGCTCTCCTATAATTCACCCCTCCACTTT. This gives the protein CASSSPPGLSYNSPLHF.

The rearrangement links TRBV6-5 to TRBJ1-6; possibly TRBD1 for D (5 bases). The CDR3 is 16 amino acids. V dropped 0 bases and J dropped 6 bases, with 12 bases sitting between them. Germline V gene lookup returns CDR1 MNHEY and CDR2 SVGAGI. CDR3 nucleotide sequence: TGTGCCAGCAGTTACTCGACAGTTTATCTTAATTCACCCCTCCACTTT. Translated, it gives CASSYSTVYLNSPLHF.

The genes are TRBV7-2 and TRBJ1-5; D not resolved. With 1 base removed from V and 5 bases from J, the gap between germline ends came to 6 bases. The CDR3 runs to 13 residues. Per germline, CDR1 SGHTA and CDR2 FQGNSA. The CDR3 DNA is TGTGCCAGCAGCTTAGTTGGAGATCAGCCCCAGCATTTT. The encoded protein is CASSLVGDQPQHF.

V and J are TRBV6-5 and TRBJ1-3; no definite D call. Germline lookup yields CDR1 MNHEY and CDR2 SVGAGI. V gave up 4 bases and J gave up 4 bases, with 14 bases separating them. This CDR3 comprises 15 residues. CDR3 protein: CASSSLDMIGNTIYF. Written as DNA, the CDR3 is TGTGCCAGCAGTTCCCTCGACATGATCGGAAACACCATATATTTT.

The genes are TRBV7-9 and TRBJ1-3, with TRBD1 matching over 9 bases. The CDR3 sequence is 16 residues long. CDR1 and CDR2 (germline): SEHNR, FQNEAQ (reference sequence). Trimming at V came to 5 bases and at J to 3 bases, leaving 8 bases not matched to a gene. The CDR3 bases are TGTGCCAGCAGCACTGACAGGGGGTTTTATGGAAACACCATATATTTT. Translated: CASSTDRGFYGNTIYF.

This chain links TRBV6-6 with TRBJ2-7, with D tentatively TRBD2 (5 bases). Germline-derived CDR1 and CDR2 are MNHNY and SVGAGI (reference sequence). CDR3 length: 15 residues. The V end was cut by 5 bases, the J end by 2 bases, with 16 bases between. The chain's CDR3 is CASSPYGGRAYEQYF. DNA for the CDR3: TGTGCCAGCAGTCCCTACGGAGGCCGGGCCTACGAGCAGTACTTC.

The chain is built from TRBV5-1 and TRBJ1-3, with 9 bases matching TRBD1. J gave up 1 base and V 4 bases, and 3 bases lay outside the gene matches. Germline assignment: CDR1 SGHRS and CDR2 YFSETQ. The CDR3 is 15 residues long. The CDR3 sequence: CASSVGQGSGNTIYF. The CDR3 DNA reads TGCGCCAGCAGCGTCGGACAGGGGTCTGGAAACACCATATATTTT.

V is TRBV10-1 and J is TRBJ2-1, with D possibly TRBD1 on 6 matching bases. Looked up from germline, CDR1 is WNHNN and CDR2 is SYGVQD (reference sequence). The CDR3 is made up of 15 amino acids. Trimming pared 6 bases from V and 0 bases from J, leaving 12 bases between. DNA for the CDR3: TGCGCCAGCAGCTCAGGGGCCAGCTCCTACAATGAGCAGTTCTTC. Translated, it gives CASSSGASSYNEQFF.